The clone carrying this T cell receptor (beta chain) showed up just once. The CDR3 runs 16 residues. V shed 4 bases, J shed 1 base, and the junction held 9 bases outside the gene matches. Germline V CDR1 and CDR2: SGDLS, YYNGEE. In the original workflow: Amplified reference gene primers provided the basis for estimating nucleated cell counts. The method was immunoSEQ multiplex PCR; TCRdb's version includes in-frame clones alone and lacks a portion of them. That table furnishes V, J and clone size, whereas the DNA furnished D and trimming. The table shows some 30,000 clones, with 65% to 90% occurring only once. The sample comes from a study of blood T cell repertoires in COVID-19. Study-level background: Sites across the United States, Italy and Spain contributed samples from acute and convalescent COVID-19. The analysed material was cDNA or gDNA that came from T cells, B-cell-depleted T cells, or PBMCs.

Sequences were obtained from peripheral blood. The chain has TRBV9 and TRBJ2-3; 7 bases line up with TRBD2. This receptor was obtained from a human donor in a cohort sampled during active COVID-19. The CDR3 spells CASSPRGAGGTDTQYF. The CDR3, as DNA: TGTGCCAGCAGCCCCCGAGGGGCGGGGGGCACAGATACGCAGTATTTT.